This T cell receptor (beta chain) comes out of a study of T cell changes during pregnancy in multiple sclerosis. The CDR3 spans 16 residues. V dropped 4 bases and J dropped 3; count of bases not matched to a gene: 10. The germline gives CDR1 SGHNT, CDR2 YENEEA. Data came from immunoSEQ multiplex PCR; TCRdb stores just in-frame clones and leaves some out. The sample records 30,000 to 40,000 clones, over 80% being singletons. V gene TRBV11-3 combines with J gene TRBJ2-7, with 9 bases matching TRBD2. The source material was CD4+ T cells from peripheral blood mononuclear cells, sampled in the third trimester of pregnancy. The sequence derives from a female donor in good health, enrolled as a control in a pregnancy study. CDR3 residues: CASSSGSGSGFYEQYF. The CDR3 bases are TGTGCCAGCAGCTCGGGTAGCGGGAGTGGATTCTACGAGCAGTACTTC.